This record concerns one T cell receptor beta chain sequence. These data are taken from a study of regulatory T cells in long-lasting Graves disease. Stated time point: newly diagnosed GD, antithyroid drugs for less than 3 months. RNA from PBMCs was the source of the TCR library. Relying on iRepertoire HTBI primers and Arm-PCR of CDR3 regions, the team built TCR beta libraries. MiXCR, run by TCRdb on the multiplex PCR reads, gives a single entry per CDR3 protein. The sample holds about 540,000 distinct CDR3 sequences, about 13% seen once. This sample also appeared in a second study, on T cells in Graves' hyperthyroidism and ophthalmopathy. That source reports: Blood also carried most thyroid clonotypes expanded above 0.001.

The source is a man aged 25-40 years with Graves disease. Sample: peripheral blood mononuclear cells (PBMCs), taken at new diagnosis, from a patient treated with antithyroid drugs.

The chain's CDR3 is CSARVRGNGYTF. The CDR3 DNA reads TGCAGTGCTAGAGTCAGGGGGAATGGCTACACCTTC. The genes are TRBV20-1 and TRBJ1-2, with 7 positions matching TRBD1. V gave up 1 base and J gave up 6 bases; unmatched junction bases: 2. This CDR3 is 12 amino acids long. Germline CDR1 reads DFQATT; CDR2 reads SNEGSKA (reference sequence).